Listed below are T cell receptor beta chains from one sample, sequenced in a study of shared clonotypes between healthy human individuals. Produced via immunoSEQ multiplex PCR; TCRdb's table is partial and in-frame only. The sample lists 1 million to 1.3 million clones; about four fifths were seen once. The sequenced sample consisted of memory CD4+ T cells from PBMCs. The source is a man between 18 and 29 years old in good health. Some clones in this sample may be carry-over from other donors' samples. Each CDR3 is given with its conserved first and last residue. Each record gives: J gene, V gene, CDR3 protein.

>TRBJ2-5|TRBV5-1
CASAGQGRQETQYF
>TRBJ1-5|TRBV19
CASSMRRTEPQHF
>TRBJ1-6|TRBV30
CAWSVEGESPLHF
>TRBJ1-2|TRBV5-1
CASSLGPGKANYGYTF
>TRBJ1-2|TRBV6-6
CASSRTGRGYTF
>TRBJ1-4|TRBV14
CASSPAFRAGEKLFF
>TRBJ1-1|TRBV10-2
CASSLQGADTEAFF
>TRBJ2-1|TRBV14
CASSQVGGSHDNEQFF
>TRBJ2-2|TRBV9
CASSVGEGNTGELFF
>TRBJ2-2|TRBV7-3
CASSPSGNTGELFF
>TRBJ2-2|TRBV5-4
CASSQEARNTGELFF
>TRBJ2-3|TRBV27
CASTSGGAGDTQYF
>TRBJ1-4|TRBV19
CASSISQGPNGREKLFF
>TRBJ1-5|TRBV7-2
CASSLRQGPNQPQHF
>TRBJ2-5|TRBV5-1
CASRRSTLTVQETQYF
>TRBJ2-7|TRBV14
CASSRSNSIRTYEQYF
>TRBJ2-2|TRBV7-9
CATPIEAGTNTGELFF
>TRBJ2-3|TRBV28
CASSSSREGDTQYF
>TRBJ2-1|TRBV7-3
CASSLTGGMSYNEQFF
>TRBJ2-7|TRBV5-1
CASSLGVTSGPYEQYF
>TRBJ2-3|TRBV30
CAWSGLTDTQYF
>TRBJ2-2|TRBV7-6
CASSLWGTSGSRGTGELFF
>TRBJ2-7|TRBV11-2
CASSPGGSGGGEQYF
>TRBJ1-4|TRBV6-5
CASSYSRQGEKLFF
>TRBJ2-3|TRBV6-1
CASSESAGWGTDTQYF
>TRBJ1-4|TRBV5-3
CARSLAPCTGPDNEKLFF
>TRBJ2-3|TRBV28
CASSLRAGVTSADTQYF
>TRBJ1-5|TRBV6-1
CASSGDSPYSNQPQHF
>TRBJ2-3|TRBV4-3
CASSQSLLDTQYF
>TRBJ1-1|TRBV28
CASSSGHLGTEAFF
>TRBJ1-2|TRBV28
CASKAHGTEQRGYGYTF
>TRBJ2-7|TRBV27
CASSGAQGLGQYF
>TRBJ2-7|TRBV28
CASRRGEQYF
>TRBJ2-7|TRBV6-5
CASSYSTGTGVYEQYF
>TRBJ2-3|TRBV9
CASSVAAAAPTDTQYF
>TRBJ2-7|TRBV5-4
CASSTTSGSYEQYF
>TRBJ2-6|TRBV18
CASSPAGALAGANVLTF
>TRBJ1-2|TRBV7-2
CASSLAPGGNYGYTF
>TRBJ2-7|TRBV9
CASSAEWEASYEQYF
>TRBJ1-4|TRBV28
CASSPQPGAANEKLFF
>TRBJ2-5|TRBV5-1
CASSLSQREGGETQYF
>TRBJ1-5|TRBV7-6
CASSLAGDQPQHF
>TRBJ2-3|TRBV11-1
CASSQGRSSSTDTQYF
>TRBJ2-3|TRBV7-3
CASSFMTGDTQYF
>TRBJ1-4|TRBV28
CASSSTPTEKLFF
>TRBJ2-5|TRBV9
CASSVDRAGDETQYF
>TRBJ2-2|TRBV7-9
CASRDRVDTGELFF
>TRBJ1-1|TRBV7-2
CASSFNRVGREAFF
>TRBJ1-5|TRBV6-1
CASTQAPDGGPQHF
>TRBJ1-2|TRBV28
CASSFFGESYGYTF
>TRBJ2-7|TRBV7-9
CASSLGGEIYEQYF
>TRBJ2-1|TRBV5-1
CASSLAGGNNEQFF
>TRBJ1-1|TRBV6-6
CASRGPGRPNTEAFF
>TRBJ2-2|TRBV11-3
CASSPGQAFTGELFF
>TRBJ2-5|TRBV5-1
CASSFSPGETQYF
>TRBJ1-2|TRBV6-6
CASSPNGEGSYGYTF
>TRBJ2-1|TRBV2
CASLLAGVIHEQFF
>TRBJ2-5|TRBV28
CVSSLLSEETQYF
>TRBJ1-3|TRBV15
CATEDGASPYSGNTIYF